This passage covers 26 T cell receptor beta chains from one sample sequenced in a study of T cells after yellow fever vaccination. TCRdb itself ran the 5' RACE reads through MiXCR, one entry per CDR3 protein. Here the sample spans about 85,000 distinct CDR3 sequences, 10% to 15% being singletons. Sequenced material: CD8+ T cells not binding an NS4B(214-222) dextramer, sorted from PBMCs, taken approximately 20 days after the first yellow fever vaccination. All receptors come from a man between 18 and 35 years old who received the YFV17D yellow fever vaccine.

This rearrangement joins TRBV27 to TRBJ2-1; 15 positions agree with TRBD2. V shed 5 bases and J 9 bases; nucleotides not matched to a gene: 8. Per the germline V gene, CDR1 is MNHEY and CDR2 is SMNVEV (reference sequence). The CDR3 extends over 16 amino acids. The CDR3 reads CASSPNGLAGGREQFF. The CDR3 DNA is TGTGCCAGCAGTCCGAACGGACTAGCGGGGGGGCGTGAGCAGTTCTTC.

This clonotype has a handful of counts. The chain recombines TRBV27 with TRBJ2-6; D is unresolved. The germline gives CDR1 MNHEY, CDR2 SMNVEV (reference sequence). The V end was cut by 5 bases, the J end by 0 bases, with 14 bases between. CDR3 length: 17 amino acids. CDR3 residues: CASSPDLANSGANVLTF. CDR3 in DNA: TGTGCCAGCAGTCCCGACTTAGCCAACTCTGGGGCCAACGTCCTGACTTTC.

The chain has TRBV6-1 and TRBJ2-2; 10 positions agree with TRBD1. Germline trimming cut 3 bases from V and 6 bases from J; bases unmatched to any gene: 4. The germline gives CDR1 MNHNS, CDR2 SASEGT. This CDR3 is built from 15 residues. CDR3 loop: CASSDGQGGPGELFF. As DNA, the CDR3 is TGTGCCAGCAGTGATGGACAGGGGGGGCCCGGGGAGCTGTTTTTT.

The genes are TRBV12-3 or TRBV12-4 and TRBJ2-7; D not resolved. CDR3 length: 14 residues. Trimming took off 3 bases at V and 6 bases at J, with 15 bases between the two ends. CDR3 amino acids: CASSFLGPPGEQYV. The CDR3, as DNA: TGTGCCAGCAGTTTCTTAGGGCCGCCCGGCGAGCAGTACGTC.

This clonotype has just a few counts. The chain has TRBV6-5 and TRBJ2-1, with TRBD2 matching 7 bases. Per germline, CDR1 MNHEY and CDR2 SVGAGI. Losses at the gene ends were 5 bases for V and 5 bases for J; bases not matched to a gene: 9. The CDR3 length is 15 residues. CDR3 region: CASSHTPTSNNEQFF. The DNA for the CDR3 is TGTGCCAGCAGTCACACCCCGACTAGCAACAATGAGCAGTTCTTC.

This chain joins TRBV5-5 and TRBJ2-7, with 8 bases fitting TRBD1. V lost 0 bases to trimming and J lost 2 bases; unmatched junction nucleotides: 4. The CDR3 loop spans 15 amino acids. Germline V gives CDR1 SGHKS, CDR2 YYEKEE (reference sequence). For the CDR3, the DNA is TGTGCCAGCAGCTTGGGGGCAGGGGGCCCCTACGAGCAGTACTTC. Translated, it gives CASSLGAGGPYEQYF.

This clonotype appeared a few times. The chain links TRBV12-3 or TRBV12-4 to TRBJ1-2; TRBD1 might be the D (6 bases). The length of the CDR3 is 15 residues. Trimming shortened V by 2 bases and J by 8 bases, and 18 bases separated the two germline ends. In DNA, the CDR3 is TGTGCCAGCAGTTTAAGGACAGAACCCTTTCGGGGCTACACCTTC. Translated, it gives CASSLRTEPFRGYTF.

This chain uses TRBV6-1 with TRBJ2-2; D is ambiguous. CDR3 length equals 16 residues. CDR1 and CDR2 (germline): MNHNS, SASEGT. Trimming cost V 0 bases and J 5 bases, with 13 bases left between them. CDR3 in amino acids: CASSEAPPGLTGELFF. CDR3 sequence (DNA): TGTGCCAGCAGTGAAGCGCCCCCGGGCCTTACCGGGGAGCTGTTTTTT.

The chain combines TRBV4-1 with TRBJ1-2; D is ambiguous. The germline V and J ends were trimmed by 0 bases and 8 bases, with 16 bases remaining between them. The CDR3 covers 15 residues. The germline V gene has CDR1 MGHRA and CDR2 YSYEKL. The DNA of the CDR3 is TGCGCCAGCAGCCAAGAGGCGGCCACCCGCCGGGGCTACACCTTC. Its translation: CASSQEAATRRGYTF.

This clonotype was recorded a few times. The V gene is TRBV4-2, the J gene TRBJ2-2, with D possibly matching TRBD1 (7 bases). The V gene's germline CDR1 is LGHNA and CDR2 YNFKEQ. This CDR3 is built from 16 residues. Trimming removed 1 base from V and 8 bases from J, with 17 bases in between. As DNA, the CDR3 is TGTGCCAGCAGCCAAGGGCGGGGCGAGACAGGGGGGGAGCTGTTTTTT. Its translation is CASSQGRGETGGELFF.

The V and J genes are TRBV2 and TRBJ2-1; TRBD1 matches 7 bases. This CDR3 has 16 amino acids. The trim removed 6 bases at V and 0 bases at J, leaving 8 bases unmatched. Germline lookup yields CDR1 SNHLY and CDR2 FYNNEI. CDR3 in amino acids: CASRRTGLGSYNEQFF. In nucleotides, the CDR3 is TGTGCCAGCAGGCGGACAGGTCTGGGCTCCTACAATGAGCAGTTCTTC.

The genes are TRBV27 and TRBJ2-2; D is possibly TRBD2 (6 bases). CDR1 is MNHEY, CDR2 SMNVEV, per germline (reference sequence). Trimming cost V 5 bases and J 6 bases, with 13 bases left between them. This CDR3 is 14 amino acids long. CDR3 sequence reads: CASSITTSPGELFF. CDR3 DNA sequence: TGTGCCAGCAGTATTACTACTAGCCCCGGGGAGCTGTTTTTT.

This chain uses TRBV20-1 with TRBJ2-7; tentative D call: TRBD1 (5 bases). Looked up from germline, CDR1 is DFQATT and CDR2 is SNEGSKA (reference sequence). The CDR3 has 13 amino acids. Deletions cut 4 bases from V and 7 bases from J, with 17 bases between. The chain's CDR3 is CSATGDQGWEQYV. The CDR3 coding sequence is TGCAGTGCTACGGGCGATCAGGGTTGGGAGCAGTACGTC.

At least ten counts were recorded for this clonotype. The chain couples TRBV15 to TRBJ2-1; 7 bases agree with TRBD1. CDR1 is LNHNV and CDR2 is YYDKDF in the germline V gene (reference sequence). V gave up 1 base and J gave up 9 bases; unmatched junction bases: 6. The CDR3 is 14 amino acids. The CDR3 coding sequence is TGTGCCACCAGCAGAGGACACCAGGGGGTTGAGCAGTTCTTC. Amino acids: CATSRGHQGVEQFF.

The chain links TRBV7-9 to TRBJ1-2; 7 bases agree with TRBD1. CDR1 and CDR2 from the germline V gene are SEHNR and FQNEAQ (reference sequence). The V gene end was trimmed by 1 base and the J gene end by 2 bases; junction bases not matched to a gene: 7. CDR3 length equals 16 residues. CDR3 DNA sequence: TGTGCCAGCAGCTTAGGTTCCGGGACAGCGAACTATGGCTACACCTTC. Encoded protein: CASSLGSGTANYGYTF.

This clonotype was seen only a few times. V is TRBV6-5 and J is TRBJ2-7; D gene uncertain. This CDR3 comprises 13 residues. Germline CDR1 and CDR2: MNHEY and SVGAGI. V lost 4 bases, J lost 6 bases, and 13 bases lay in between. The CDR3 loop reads CASSSGSASEQYV. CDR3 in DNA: TGTGCCAGCAGTTCAGGTTCTGCCTCCGAGCAGTACGTC.

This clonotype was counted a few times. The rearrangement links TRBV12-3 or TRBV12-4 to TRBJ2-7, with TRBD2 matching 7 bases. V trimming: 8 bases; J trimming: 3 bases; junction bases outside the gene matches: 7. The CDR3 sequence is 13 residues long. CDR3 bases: TGTGCCAGCCAGGCGGGGGAGAGCTACGAGCAGTACTTC. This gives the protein CASQAGESYEQYF.

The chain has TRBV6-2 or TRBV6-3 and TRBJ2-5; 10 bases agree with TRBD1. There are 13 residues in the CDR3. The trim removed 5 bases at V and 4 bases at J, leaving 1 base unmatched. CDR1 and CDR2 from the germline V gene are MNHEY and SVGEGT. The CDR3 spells CASSRTGGETQYF. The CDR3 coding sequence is TGTGCCAGCAGTCGGACAGGGGGAGAGACCCAGTACTTC.

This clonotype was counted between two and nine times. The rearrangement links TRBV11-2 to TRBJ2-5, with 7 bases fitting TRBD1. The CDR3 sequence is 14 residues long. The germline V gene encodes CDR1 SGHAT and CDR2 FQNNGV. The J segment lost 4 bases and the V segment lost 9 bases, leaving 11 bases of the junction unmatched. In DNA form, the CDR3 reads TGTGCCAGTGAACCCGACAGGGACCGAGAGACCCAGTACTTC. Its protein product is CASEPDRDRETQYF.

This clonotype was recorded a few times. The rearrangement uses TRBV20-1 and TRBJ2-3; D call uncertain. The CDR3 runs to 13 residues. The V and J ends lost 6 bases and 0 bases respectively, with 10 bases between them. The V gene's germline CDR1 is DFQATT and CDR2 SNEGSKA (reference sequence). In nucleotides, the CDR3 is TGCAGTGCAAAGGGCCTTAGCACAGATACGCAGTATTTT. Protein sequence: CSAKGLSTDTQYF.

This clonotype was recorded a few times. CDR3 bases: TGCGCCAGCCGGGCGGAGGGCGGGCGCAATCAGCCCCAGCATTTT. As protein: CASRAEGGRNQPQHF. The chain joins TRBV4-1 to TRBJ1-5; the D is unclear. Between the trimmed V and J ends, which lost 8 bases and 2 bases, there was a span of 16 bases. This CDR3 is 15 amino acids long. Germline V CDR1 and CDR2: MGHRA, YSYEKL.

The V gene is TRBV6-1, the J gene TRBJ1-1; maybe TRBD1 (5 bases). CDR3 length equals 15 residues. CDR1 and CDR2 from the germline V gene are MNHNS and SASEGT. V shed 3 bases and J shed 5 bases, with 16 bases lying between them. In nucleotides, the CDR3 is TGTGCCAGCAGTGACCCCCGCATGGGGGGTACTGAAGCTTTCTTT. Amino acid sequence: CASSDPRMGGTEAFF.

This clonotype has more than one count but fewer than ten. CDR3 protein: CASSLFGQGVLNEQFF. CDR3 coding DNA: TGTGCCAGCAGTTTGTTTGGACAGGGGGTATTGAATGAGCAGTTCTTC. The V gene is TRBV12-3 or TRBV12-4, the J gene TRBJ2-1, with 10 bases lining up with TRBD1. The ends lost 3 bases at V and 7 bases at J; junction bases unmatched: 9. The CDR3 length is 16 residues.

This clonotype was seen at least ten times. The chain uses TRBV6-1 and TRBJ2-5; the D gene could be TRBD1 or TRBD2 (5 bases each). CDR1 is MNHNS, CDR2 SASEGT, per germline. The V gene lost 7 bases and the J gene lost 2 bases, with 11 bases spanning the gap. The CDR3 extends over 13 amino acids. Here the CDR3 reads CASTRGEQETQYF. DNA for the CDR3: TGTGCCAGCACCCGAGGGGAGCAAGAGACCCAGTACTTC.

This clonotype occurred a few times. This chain's CDR3 is CASSIGMNTEAFF. CDR3 in DNA: TGTGCCAGTAGTATAGGGATGAACACTGAAGCTTTCTTT. The V call is TRBV19, the J call TRBJ1-1; D call uncertain. The V end lost 1 base, the J end lost 0 bases, and 3 bases lay between the germline ends. The length of the CDR3 is 13 residues. In germline, CDR1 is LNHDA, CDR2 SQIVND (reference sequence).

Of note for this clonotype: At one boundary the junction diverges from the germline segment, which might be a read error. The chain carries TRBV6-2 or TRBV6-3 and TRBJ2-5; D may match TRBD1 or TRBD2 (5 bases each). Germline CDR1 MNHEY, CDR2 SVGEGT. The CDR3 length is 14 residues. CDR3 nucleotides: TGTGCCAGCAGTAACTCCGGGACGGAAAAGACCCAGTACTTC. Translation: CASSNSGTEKTQYF.